Sequencing of this T cell receptor beta chain was carried out in a study of Ad26.COV2.S vaccination and SARS-CoV-2 variants (dated by TCRdb to 2020 to 2023). Notes on the research overall: Vaccine-arm donors came from COV1001, a multicentre, randomized, double-blind, placebo-controlled phase I-IIa trial of Ad26.COV2.S in healthy adults. Sequencing of the TCRbeta repertoire served to evaluate the specificity and breadth of SARS-CoV-2-reactive T cell receptors following Ad26.COV2.S vaccination. Blinding of investigators to trial group allocation was maintained during experiments and outcome assessment. Ad26.COV2.S was administered intramuscularly at a dose of 5x10^10 or 1x10^11 viral particles, either as one shot or as two shots given 56 days apart. Trial participants were randomized into five groups of five, in which low-dose or high-dose Ad26.COV2.S was given once or twice, or placebo was given on both occasions. The TCR-sequenced set comprised about 32 samples: approximately 19 Ad26.COV2.S vaccine recipients, 5 placebo recipients and 8 SARS-CoV-2 convalescent individuals. Findings and caveats that apply to the study as a whole: It was noted by the authors that total T cell responses may have been underestimated by the TCR breadth and depth analyses. Compared with placebo recipients, Ad26.COV2.S recipients showed higher spike-specific TCR breadth (P = 0.0014). Vaccine and placebo recipients had comparable non-spike TCR breadth, which fits with the vaccine containing only spike. After vaccination, substantial breadth of spike-specific CD8+ and CD4+ T cell responses was reported. Comparing responses between vaccine doses or regimens was not something the study was powered to do.

From its cysteine to its phenylalanine, the CDR3 spans 14 amino acids. The read is trimmed to its CDR3 DNA, 42 bases read in frame from base 1. V trim: 5 bases; J trim: 3 bases; unmatched bases: 6. The germline V gene gives CDR1 as SGHTA and CDR2 as FQGNSA. On this clone itself: Its antigen target is currently unknown. Per-base qualities were not stored, and no clone one base away is much larger.

The immunoSEQ Assay was the method used to sequence TCRbeta CDR3 regions. After extraction, genomic DNA underwent amplification by bias-controlled multiplex PCR, followed by high-throughput sequencing. The paper's data handling went like this. To quantify the absolute abundance of every unique TCRbeta CDR3 region, sequences were collapsed and filtered. T cell fraction was estimated by normalizing TCRbeta template counts to usable DNA, which was measured by amplifying reference genes present in all nucleated cells. Repertoire TCRs were annotated as SARS-CoV-2-specific when V gene, CDR3 amino acid sequence and J gene were exactly matched to a known reactive TCR set. The reference SARS-CoV-2 TCR set was obtained from MIRA and was filtered for enrichment in COVID-19-positive ImmuneCODE repertoires, whereby public or cross-reactive TCRs were removed. Based on the MIRA antigens, annotated TCRs were further analysed at the level of specific ORF or position within ORF. Breadth was defined as annotated unique rearrangements over total unique productive rearrangements; depth was the summed frequency of those rearrangements. Two-sided Wilcoxon rank-sum tests were used to compare TCR breadth between groups. This is the immuneACCESS table as TCRdb keeps it, with only in-frame sequences that have V and J called. A part of the clones is gone; compared with another copy, unresolved V genes explain less than half, and the rest is unexplained. D and trimming come from the DNA, and the V and J calls and clone size come from that table. Within this sample are some 370,000 clones, with 83% of them counted one time only. The ten most abundant clones make up 7% to 9.5% of the sample.

The sample's treatment or condition label, decoded: some 20 received Ad26.COV2.S at low or high dose, single or two shots; a few received placebo; per-sample allocation not given. Repertoires of vaccine and placebo recipients were sequenced from samples taken on day 63 after the first injection. Between 29 July and 7 August 2020, Cohort 1b enrolled 25 adults aged 18-55 years at one site in Boston, USA. Ad26.COV2.S was a replication-incompetent adenovirus type 26 vector expressing a prefusion-stabilized SARS-CoV-2 spike protein from the original Wuhan strain. The TCR was taken from a person between 18 and 65 years old who received the Ad26.COV2.S COVID-19 vaccine or a placebo. The material sequenced was peripheral blood, taken in a trial of Ad26.COV2.S vaccine versus placebo. Recombination linked TRBV7-2 to TRBJ1-1, and 7 junctional nucleotides match TRBD1. The DNA sequence is given as TGTGCCAGCAGCCCAGGGGGTCCGTACACTGAAGCTTTCTTT. This sequence encodes CASSPGGPYTEAFF.